One and the same sample provided the 27 T cell receptor beta chains below, sequenced in a study of human T cells and chemical hapten exposure. Each CDR3 protein gets one entry after TCRdb re-called the RACE reads with MiXCR. The sample lists 380,000 or so distinct CDR3 sequences; over 5% were seen once. Time point in this sample: pre-sensitization, week 0. Specified treatment: therapeutic diphenylcyclopropenone sensitization with weekly scalp DPC. The sample was whole blood, taken in connection with sensitization to the hapten diphenylcyclopropenone (DPC). The receptor source for this set is a woman aged 18-29 years with alopecia areata. Some clones in this sample may be carry-over from other donors' samples.

In its sample, this clonotype was seen a few times. The chain links TRBV20-1 to TRBJ2-7, with 7 bases lining up with TRBD1. The ends lost 4 bases at V and 0 bases at J; junction bases unmatched: 18. Germline-derived CDR1 and CDR2 are DFQATT and SNEGSKA (reference sequence). The length of the CDR3 is 18 residues. As DNA, the CDR3 is TGCAGTGCTACGCCCATGACAATCGACAGGGATTACTCCTACGAGCAGTACTTC. Encoded protein: CSATPMTIDRDYSYEQYF.

V and J are TRBV6-5 and TRBJ2-5; D gene uncertain. Trimming removed 5 bases from V and 2 bases from J, with 21 bases in between. The length of the CDR3 is 17 residues. Germline lookup yields CDR1 MNHEY and CDR2 SVGAGI. CDR3 DNA sequence: TGTGCCAGCAGTCTTTCCCCTCGCGGAAGGGCTCAAGAGACCCAGTACTTC. Translating it yields CASSLSPRGRAQETQYF.

This clonotype was recorded at least ten times. The rearrangement uses TRBV2 and TRBJ2-4, with D possibly being TRBD1 (6 bases). Germline CDR1 is SNHLY and CDR2 is FYNNEI. Trimming shortened V by 2 bases and J by 1 base, and 9 bases separated the two germline ends. This CDR3 comprises 15 residues. As DNA, the CDR3 is TGTGCCAGCAGTGAATGGCAGGGGGCCAAAAACATTCAGTACTTC. Protein product: CASSEWQGAKNIQYF. Together with reference TRBV2 and TRBJ2-4, the CDR3 gives the full variable domain: EPEVTQTPSHQVTQMGQEVILRCVPISNHLYFYWYRQILGQKVEFLVSFYNNEISEKSEIFDDQFSVERPDGSNFTLKIRSTKLEDSAMYFCASSEWQGAKNIQYFGAGTRLSVL.

There are many counts of this clonotype. The chain combines TRBV6-1 with TRBJ1-1, with a tentative D call TRBD1 (5 bases). Germline CDR1 MNHNS, CDR2 SASEGT. The length of the CDR3 is 13 residues. Trimming left V 8 bases short and J 1 base short, with 11 bases between. The CDR3 region is CASRRQKNTEAFF. Here the CDR3 DNA reads TGTGCCAGCCGAAGACAGAAGAACACTGAAGCTTTCTTT.

This clonotype occurred a few times. This chain links TRBV6-6 with TRBJ1-1; no clear D. Per the germline V gene, CDR1 is MNHNY and CDR2 is SVGAGI (reference sequence). The length of the CDR3 is 13 residues. V lost 6 bases and J lost 5, with 13 bases in between. CDR3 nucleotides: TGTGCCAGCAGCCCCGAAGGGCGGACTGAAGCTTTCTTT. As protein: CASSPEGRTEAFF.

This clonotype came up many times. This CDR3 reads CSGFVSYNEQFF. CDR3 in DNA: TGCAGCGGATTTGTCTCCTACAATGAGCAGTTCTTC. This chain joins TRBV29-1 and TRBJ2-1, with D uncertain. The ends were cut back, 7 bases at V and 0 bases at J, with 7 bases in the middle. Germline V gives CDR1 SQVTM, CDR2 ANQGSEA. The CDR3 spans 12 residues.

This clonotype occurred a few times. V usage is TRBV19 and J usage is TRBJ1-4; no clear D. This CDR3 has 15 amino acids. The V end lost 3 bases, the J end lost 5 bases, and 13 bases lay between the germline ends. Germline CDR1 LNHDA, CDR2 SQIVND (reference sequence). CDR3 in DNA: TGTGCCAGTAGTATCGTGGCGGCACACAATGAAAAACTGTTTTTT. It encodes CASSIVAAHNEKLFF.

This clonotype was picked up a small number of times. This chain joins TRBV7-9 and TRBJ1-6; 9 nucleotides agree with TRBD1. Germline CDR1 and CDR2: SEHNR and FQNEAQ (reference sequence). J gave up 9 bases and V 5 bases, and 11 bases lay outside the gene matches. The CDR3 has 16 amino acids. In nucleotides, the CDR3 is TGTGCCAGCAGCATCCTGGGACAGGGTTCAGGTTCACCCCTCCACTTT. This sequence encodes CASSILGQGSGSPLHF.

The chain links TRBV19 to TRBJ2-4; the D is unclear. CDR1 and CDR2 (germline): LNHDA, SQIVND (reference sequence). The CDR3 spans 16 residues. The ends were cut back, 9 bases at V and 2 bases at J, with 20 bases in the middle. As DNA, the CDR3 is TGTGCCAGCCTCGACTGGACCTCTTCAACCAAAAACATTCAGTACTTC. Its translation is CASLDWTSSTKNIQYF.

This clonotype appeared many times. This chain joins TRBV20-1 and TRBJ2-3; TRBD1 aligns across 8 bases. Trimming at V came to 5 bases and at J to 1 base, leaving 2 bases not matched to a gene. CDR3 length: 13 amino acids. Germline CDR1 reads DFQATT; CDR2 reads SNEGSKA (reference sequence). The CDR3 bases are TGCAGTGCTCTGGACAGGGGCACAGATACGCAGTATTTT. It encodes CSALDRGTDTQYF.

The chain combines TRBV29-1 with TRBJ1-1; D not resolved. The germline V gene encodes CDR1 SQVTM and CDR2 ANQGSEA. The CDR3 spans 14 residues. Trimming took 3 bases from V and 7 from J, leaving 18 bases between them. For the CDR3, the DNA is TGCAGCGTTGAGGGAATGGGTCAGGCCCGTGAAGCTTTCTTT. Protein: CSVEGMGQAREAFF.

There are a few counts of this clonotype. The CDR3 spells CAISRTGDGEQFF. In DNA form, the CDR3 reads TGTGCCATCAGCAGGACAGGGGACGGTGAGCAGTTCTTC. The chain uses TRBV10-3 and TRBJ2-1, with 9 bases lining up with TRBD1. With 6 bases clipped from V and 9 bases from J, the junction kept 6 bases outside the gene matches. Germline V lookup: CDR1 ENHRY, CDR2 SYGVKD. This CDR3 has 13 residues.

This clonotype was counted ten times or more. The chain combines TRBV7-3 with TRBJ2-1, with D possibly being TRBD2 (5 bases). The germline V gene encodes CDR1 SGHTA and CDR2 FQGTGA. The CDR3 runs to 15 residues. V lost 5 bases and J 2 bases, leaving 13 bases between the germline ends. CDR3 protein: CASSPQTGTYNEQFF. CDR3 in DNA: TGTGCCAGCAGCCCTCAGACGGGAACCTACAATGAGCAGTTCTTC.

This clonotype has more than one count but fewer than ten. This chain links TRBV9 with TRBJ1-4; possible D gene TRBD1, 5 bases. V was pared by 0 bases and J by 6 bases, with 12 bases between. The length of the CDR3 is 15 residues. Germline-derived CDR1 and CDR2 are SGDLS and YYNGEE. CDR3 in DNA: TGTGCCAGCAGCGTAGAAGTAGGGGCCGATGAAAAACTGTTTTTT. It yields the protein CASSVEVGADEKLFF.

This clonotype was recorded many times. The rearrangement joins TRBV29-1 to TRBJ1-1; D remains unclear. The CDR3 sequence is 11 residues long. The germline gives CDR1 SQVTM, CDR2 ANQGSEA. Trimming cost V 3 bases and J 1 base, with 3 bases left between them. Here the CDR3 reads CSVDWNTEAFF. The CDR3 nucleotides read TGCAGCGTTGACTGGAACACTGAAGCTTTCTTT.

There are a few counts of this clonotype. The chain combines TRBV25-1 with TRBJ1-3; no definite D call. The CDR3 has 12 residues. CDR1 is MGHDK and CDR2 is SYGVNS in the germline V gene. Trimming removed 3 bases at V and 9 bases at J, with 9 bases between. The DNA of the CDR3 is TGTGCCAGCAGTGACTTACGGCCCACCATATATTTT. Translated: CASSDLRPTIYF.

This chain connects TRBV27 to TRBJ1-3; 8 bases map to TRBD1. Germline CDR1 is MNHEY and CDR2 is SMNVEV (reference sequence). J lost 0 bases, V lost 6 bases, and 10 bases had no gene match. CDR3 length: 17 residues. The CDR3 region is CASRELGQGGSGNTIYF. CDR3 DNA: TGTGCCAGCAGAGAGCTCGGACAGGGCGGCTCTGGAAACACCATATATTTT.

This clonotype was found a few times. This chain links TRBV27 with TRBJ1-3; perhaps TRBD1 as D (5 bases). The V and J ends lost 2 bases and 1 base respectively, with 18 bases between them. This CDR3 spans 18 amino acids. Germline assignment: CDR1 MNHEY and CDR2 SMNVEV (reference sequence). The CDR3 DNA reads TGTGCCAGCAGTTTAAGCTTTGGAGGGGAAGAATCTGGAAACACCATATATTTT. It translates to CASSLSFGGEESGNTIYF.

This clonotype has only a few counts. CDR3 DNA: TGCGCCAGCAGCCCGGGGACCAGACAGGCCCTCTATGGCTACACCTTC. Translating it yields CASSPGTRQALYGYTF. V gene TRBV5-1 combines with J gene TRBJ1-2, with D maybe TRBD1 (6 bases). This CDR3 is 16 amino acids long. Between the trimmed V and J ends, which lost 4 bases and 4 bases, there was a span of 20 bases. Per germline, CDR1 SGHRS and CDR2 YFSETQ.

CDR3 sequence: CASSLELAEAFF. The CDR3 nucleotides read TGCGCCAGCAGCTTGGAGTTGGCTGAAGCTTTCTTT. This chain links TRBV5-1 with TRBJ1-1; D ambiguous. V was cut by 0 bases and J by 6 bases, with 6 bases left in between. The CDR3 contains 12 residues. Germline V CDR1 and CDR2: SGHRS, YFSETQ.

This clonotype was seen ten or more times. CDR3: CASSLMGEKLFF. CDR3 nucleotide sequence: TGTGCCAGCAGCTTAATGGGGGAAAAACTGTTTTTT. The V gene is TRBV11-2, the J gene TRBJ1-4, with no clear D. The CDR3 length is 12 residues. V was trimmed by 2 bases and J by 8 bases, leaving 6 bases between them. Germline V CDR1 and CDR2: SGHAT, FQNNGV.

This sequence joins TRBV12-3 or TRBV12-4 and TRBJ2-2; no definite D call. V was trimmed by 1 base and J by 4 bases, leaving 7 bases between them. The CDR3 runs to 14 residues. CDR3 residues: CASSLVQITGELFF. The CDR3, as DNA: TGTGCCAGCAGTTTAGTCCAGATCACCGGGGAGCTGTTTTTT.

This clonotype was observed a handful of times. The rearrangement uses TRBV9 and TRBJ1-2; possible D gene TRBD1, 6 bases. V was cut by 4 bases and J by 5 bases, with 12 bases left in between. Germline assignment: CDR1 SGDLS and CDR2 YYNGEE. This CDR3 has 13 amino acids. The CDR3: CASSLMGAYGYTF. Written as DNA, the CDR3 is TGTGCCAGCAGCCTAATGGGGGCATATGGCTACACCTTC.

The rearrangement joins TRBV12-3 or TRBV12-4 to TRBJ2-4; D is unclear. There are 15 residues in the CDR3. The ends were cut back, 3 bases at V and 0 bases at J, with 9 bases in the middle. This CDR3 is CASSFSGLAKNIQYF. In DNA, the CDR3 is TGTGCCAGCAGTTTTTCAGGTCTAGCCAAAAACATTCAGTACTTC.

In its sample, this clonotype was seen many times. This rearrangement joins TRBV12-3 or TRBV12-4 to TRBJ2-1; 8 positions agree with TRBD2. Trimming took 7 bases from V and 7 from J; bases not matched to a gene: 9. This CDR3 has 14 amino acids. The DNA of the CDR3 is TGTGCCAGCACCCTGGGACTAGTCGGGAATGAGCAGTTCTTC. It encodes CASTLGLVGNEQFF.

At least ten counts were recorded for this clonotype. The chain couples TRBV27 to TRBJ2-5; D remains unclear. CDR1 MNHEY and CDR2 SMNVEV come from the germline V gene (reference sequence). V shed 6 bases and J shed 5 bases, with 13 bases lying between them. CDR3 size: 13 residues. The CDR3 DNA reads as TGTGCCAGCAGGCGAAACCCCGGGGAGACCCAGTACTTC. It codes for CASRRNPGETQYF.

This clonotype has at least ten counts. V is TRBV7-8 and J is TRBJ1-3, with D hard to call. Germline CDR1 is SGHVS and CDR2 is FQNEAQ. The CDR3 contains 17 residues. V lost 1 base to trimming and J lost 0 bases, with 13 bases between them. The CDR3 region has the DNA TGTGCCAGCAGCTTAGGGGGTCTCAGGTTCTCTGGAAACACCATATATTTT. It encodes CASSLGGLRFSGNTIYF. Together with reference TRBV7-8 and TRBJ1-3, the CDR3 gives the full variable domain: GAGVSQSPRYKVAKRGQDVALRCDPISGHVSLFWYQQALGQGPEFLTYFQNEAQLDKSGLPSDRFFAERPEGSVSTLKIQRTQQEDSAVYLCASSLGGLRFSGNTIYFGEGSWLTVV.